Presented here are 20 T cell receptor beta chains from one specimen sequenced in a study of regulatory T cells in long-lasting Graves disease. Noted time point: persistent/refractory GD, antithyroid drugs over 5 years with positive TRAb. After RNA was extracted from PBMCs, the TCR library was made from it. Building of the TCR beta libraries involved iRepertoire HTBI primers and Arm-PCR of CDR3 regions. TCRdb reprocessed the multiplex PCR reads via MiXCR and lists one record per CDR3 protein. This sample carries about 470,000 distinct CDR3 sequences, around 20% of them seen once, and the ten largest clones take about 8.3%. The source was peripheral blood mononuclear cells (PBMCs), collected when the disease was refractory, from a patient treated with antithyroid drugs. Receptors were obtained from a female donor with Graves disease.

This clonotype showed up many times. The DNA is left out, because the CDR3 cannot be placed on it with certainty; the CDR3 is given as TCRdb lists it. The CDR3 is CASSLEFGRGSYF. V and J are TRBV7-2 and TRBJ2-7; the D call in the table, TRBD2, was not verified against the DNA. Germline-derived CDR1 and CDR2 are SGHTA and FQGNSA. The CDR3 comprises 13 residues, both ends counted.

This clonotype was counted at least ten times. This sequence joins TRBV7-2 and TRBJ1-1, with D unresolved. Looked up from germline, CDR1 is SGHTA and CDR2 is FQGNSA. V was pared by 4 bases and J by 1 base, with 13 bases between. The CDR3 length is 15 residues. The CDR3 coding sequence is TGTGCCAGCAGCTCAATAGTGGGGAAGAACACTGAAGCTTTCTTT. Protein sequence: CASSSIVGKNTEAFF.

This clonotype has just a few counts. This sequence joins TRBV7-2 and TRBJ1-1; D gene ambiguous. Trimming shortened V by 1 base and J by 8 bases, and 11 bases separated the two germline ends. Germline CDR1 is SGHTA and CDR2 is FQGNSA. There are 13 residues in the CDR3. The CDR3 protein is CASSLGFGGEAFF. The CDR3 DNA is TGTGCCAGCAGCTTAGGATTTGGTGGGGAAGCTTTCTTT. The full variable domain, its missing parts supplied by reference TRBV7-2 and TRBJ1-1, is GAGVSQSPSNKVTEKGKDVELRCDPISGHTALYWYRQSLGQGLEFLIYFQGNSAPDKSGLPSDRFSAERTGGSVSTLTIQRTQQEDSAVYLCASSLGFGGEAFFGQGTRLTVV.

Note on this clonotype: A read error is possible here, since a much larger clone lies one base away. The genes are TRBV12-3 or TRBV12-4 and TRBJ2-7; no firm D call. This CDR3 region has 12 residues. Trimming took off 8 bases at V and 6 bases at J, with 14 bases between the two ends. The CDR3 reads CASGPPSGEQYF. The DNA for the CDR3 is TGTGCCAGCGGCCCCCCCAGTGGCGAGCAGTACTTC.

This clonotype was recorded many times. One end of the junction does not line up with germline, which may come from a read error. CDR3 sequence: CASSQDRGTEAFF. DNA of the CDR3: TGTGCCAGCAGCCAAGATCGTGGCACTGAAGCTTTCTTT. The chain links TRBV4-1 to TRBJ1-1, with D hard to call. The V gene's germline CDR1 is MGHRA and CDR2 YSYEKL. The CDR3 has 13 amino acids.

This chain connects TRBV19 to TRBJ2-7; 7 positions match TRBD1. The CDR3 sequence is 13 residues long. In germline, CDR1 is LNHDA, CDR2 SQIVND (reference sequence). Trimming at V came to 5 bases and at J to 5 bases, leaving 6 bases not matched to a gene. Written as DNA, the CDR3 is TGTGCCAGTAGTTCACTACAGGGGAACGAGCAGTACTTC. As protein: CASSSLQGNEQYF.

The chain joins TRBV6-1 to TRBJ2-3; TRBD2 agrees at 10 bases. Per germline, CDR1 MNHNS and CDR2 SASEGT. V trimming: 0 bases; J trimming: 0 bases; junction bases outside the gene matches: 3. There are 17 residues in the CDR3. CDR3 loop: CASSEAGTSDSTDTQYF. As DNA, the CDR3 is TGTGCCAGCAGTGAAGCAGGGACTAGCGATAGCACAGATACGCAGTATTTT.

Details on this clonotype: At one of its ends the junction is not consistent with the germline gene, which may arise from a read error. This chain joins TRBV20-1 and TRBJ2-4; 9 bases fit TRBD2. The germline gives CDR1 DFQATT, CDR2 SNEGSKA (reference sequence). The CDR3 is made up of 12 amino acids. CDR3 DNA: TGCAGTGCTAGAGGTCCTAGCGGGGCCCGAGGGTTC. It is translated as CSARGPSGARGF.

There are a few counts of this clonotype. The chain's CDR3 is CASSPNDLGYTGELFF. CDR3 nucleotide sequence: TGTGCCAGCAGCCCTAACGATCTGGGGTACACCGGGGAGCTGTTTTTT. The chain couples TRBV5-5 to TRBJ2-2; D is unresolved. CDR1 and CDR2 from the germline V gene are SGHKS and YYEKEE (reference sequence). The CDR3 has 16 amino acids. Trimming took 4 bases from V and 3 from J, leaving 16 bases between them.

This clonotype was detected many times. The chain couples TRBV12-3 or TRBV12-4 to TRBJ2-7; 7 positions match TRBD1. This CDR3 spans 13 amino acids. The J segment lost 6 bases and the V segment lost 5 bases, leaving 7 bases of the junction unmatched. CDR3 in DNA: TGTGCCAGCAGTCCCGACAGGGTGGTCGAGCAGTACTTC. Residues: CASSPDRVVEQYF.

This clonotype has at least ten counts. The V gene is TRBV29-1, the J gene TRBJ1-1, with a tentative D call TRBD1 (5 bases). Deletions cut 6 bases from V and 1 base from J, with 15 bases between. Germline V lookup: CDR1 SQVTM, CDR2 ANQGSEA. This CDR3 has 14 residues. The CDR3 loop is CSVQMGQGNTEAFF. The CDR3 region has the DNA TGCAGCGTCCAAATGGGTCAGGGGAACACTGAAGCTTTCTTT. The full variable domain, with the rest looked up from reference TRBV29-1 and TRBJ1-1, is SAVISQKPSRDICQRGTSLTIQCQVDSQVTMMFWYRQQPGQSLTLIATANQGSEATYESGFVIDKFPISRPNLTFSTLTVSNMSPEDSSIYLCSVQMGQGNTEAFFGQGTRLTVV.

The sample holds many counts of this clonotype. The rearrangement links TRBV3-1 to TRBJ1-1; D unclear. Germline V lookup: CDR1 LGHDT, CDR2 YNNKEL (reference sequence). V was pared by 3 bases and J by 2 bases, with 16 bases between. The CDR3 contains 16 residues. DNA for the CDR3: TGTGCCAGCAGCCAGGCCACGCTCGGGCAAAACACTGAAGCTTTCTTT. Protein: CASSQATLGQNTEAFF. Combining the CDR3 with reference TRBV3-1 and TRBJ1-1 gives the whole variable domain DTAVSQTPKYLVTQMGNDKSIKCEQNLGHDTMYWYKQDSKKFLKIMFSYNNKELIINETVPNRFSPKSPDKAHLNLHINSLELGDSAVYFCASSQATLGQNTEAFFGQGTRLTVV.

The rearrangement links TRBV11-2 to TRBJ2-7, with TRBD2 identical over 8 bases. V trimming: 3 bases; J trimming: 4 bases; junction bases outside the gene matches: 11. The CDR3 covers 16 residues. Germline CDR1 is SGHAT and CDR2 is FQNNGV. CDR3 in amino acids: CASSLTSDQVGYEQYF. The DNA of the CDR3 is TGTGCCAGCAGCTTGACTAGCGATCAAGTCGGGTACGAGCAGTACTTC.

This clonotype was detected ten times or more. This chain joins TRBV28 and TRBJ2-7; 8 positions agree with TRBD2. Germline V gene lookup returns CDR1 MDHEN and CDR2 SYDVKM. Trimming took 1 base from V and 4 from J; bases not matched to a gene: 12. This CDR3 contains 17 residues. CDR3 sequence: CASSLFLEAGVKYEQYF. CDR3 bases: TGTGCCAGCAGTTTATTTCTTGAAGCGGGAGTAAAGTACGAGCAGTACTTC.

This clonotype was counted many times. The J gene is TRBJ1-2, the V gene TRBV10-3; tentatively, D is TRBD1 (6 bases). Trimming took 6 bases from V and 6 from J, leaving 14 bases between them. Germline V CDR1 and CDR2: ENHRY, SYGVKD. The CDR3 has 13 residues. The CDR3 protein is CAIRDKDSDGYTF. CDR3 in DNA: TGTGCCATCAGAGATAAGGACAGTGATGGCTACACCTTC.

In its sample, this clonotype was seen once. J is TRBJ2-1 and V is TRBV27; no reliable D call. Looked up from germline, CDR1 is MNHEY and CDR2 is SMNVEV (reference sequence). V lost 5 bases and J lost 5, with 10 bases in between. The CDR3 is 13 residues long. CDR3 residues: CASSPQTDNEQFF. CDR3 DNA sequence: TGTGCCAGCAGTCCTCAGACGGACAATGAGCAGTTCTTC.

The sample holds many counts of this clonotype. The genes are TRBV29-1 and TRBJ1-1, with D unresolved. V was pared by 1 base and J by 8 bases, with 8 bases between. Germline V lookup: CDR1 SQVTM, CDR2 ANQGSEA. CDR3 size: 11 residues. CDR3 region: CSVEGGMEAFF. CDR3 coding DNA: TGCAGCGTTGAAGGGGGAATGGAAGCTTTCTTT.

This clonotype was counted many times. V is TRBV27 and J is TRBJ1-1, with 10 bases identical to TRBD1. J gave up 0 bases and V 7 bases, and 8 bases lay outside the gene matches. Germline-derived CDR1 and CDR2 are MNHEY and SMNVEV (reference sequence). The CDR3 runs to 16 residues. CDR3 nucleotides: TGTGCCAGCAAACGGACAGGGGGAAGCATGAACACTGAAGCTTTCTTT. Protein product: CASKRTGGSMNTEAFF.

This clonotype turned up a few times. The chain carries TRBV11-2 and TRBJ2-5; 7 bases are shared with TRBD1. CDR1 and CDR2 from the germline V gene are SGHAT and FQNNGV. The ends lost 5 bases at V and 3 bases at J; junction bases unmatched: 15. The CDR3 loop spans 17 amino acids. The CDR3 region is CASSHPVTGRYEETQYF. CDR3 bases: TGTGCCAGCAGCCACCCCGTGACAGGGCGGTATGAAGAGACCCAGTACTTC.

V is TRBV5-1 and J is TRBJ1-1, with 8 bases identical to TRBD1. Trimming removed 4 bases from V and 6 bases from J; junction bases left unmatched: 17. This CDR3 has 17 residues. Germline loops: CDR1 SGHRS, CDR2 YFSETQ. The CDR3 region is CASSLGAGGATISEAFF. The CDR3 nucleotides read TGCGCCAGCAGCCTCGGGGCAGGGGGCGCCACTATCTCTGAAGCTTTCTTT.